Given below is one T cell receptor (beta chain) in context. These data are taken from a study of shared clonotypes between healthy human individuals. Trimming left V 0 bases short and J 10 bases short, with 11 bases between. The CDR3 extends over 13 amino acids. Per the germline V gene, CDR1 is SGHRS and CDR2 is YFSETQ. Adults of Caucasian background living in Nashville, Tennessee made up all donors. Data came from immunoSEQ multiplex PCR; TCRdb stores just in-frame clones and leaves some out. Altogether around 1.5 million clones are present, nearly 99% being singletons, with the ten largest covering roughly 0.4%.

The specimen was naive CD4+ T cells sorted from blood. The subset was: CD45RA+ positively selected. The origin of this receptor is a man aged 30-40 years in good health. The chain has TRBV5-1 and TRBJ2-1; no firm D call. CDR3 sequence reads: CASSLVYGREQFF. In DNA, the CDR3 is TGCGCCAGCAGCTTGGTTTACGGAAGGGAGCAGTTCTTC.